One and the same sample provided the 10 T cell receptor beta chains below, sequenced in a study of T cell repertoires in cytomegalovirus infection. TCRdb re-derived calls from the reads in MiXCR, one entry per CDR3 protein. Here the sample spans over 250,000 distinct CDR3 sequences, about 26% being singletons. The sequencing input was PBMCs. The receptors come from a human donor in good health (CMV status not recorded). Some clones in this sample may be carry-over from other donors' samples.

CDR3 sequence (DNA): TGCGCCAGCTCCGGCGGTAGCGGGGGGTTGCGCAATGAGCAGTTCTTC. This sequence encodes CASSGGSGGLRNEQFF. The J gene is TRBJ2-1, the V gene TRBV5-1; 10 bases are a match to TRBD2. After removal of 7 bases from V and 6 bases from J, the junction contained 13 bases not matched to a gene. The CDR3 is made up of 16 amino acids. Germline CDR1 is SGHRS and CDR2 is YFSETQ.

This chain connects TRBV7-6 to TRBJ1-2; tentatively, D is TRBD1 (5 bases). The germline CDR1 and CDR2 sequences are SGHVS and FNYEAQ. V was pared by 5 bases and J by 4 bases, with 14 bases between. The CDR3 is made up of 14 amino acids. This chain's CDR3 is CASSPSGRGYGYTF. The CDR3 DNA reads TGTGCCAGCAGCCCATCCGGTAGGGGCTATGGCTACACCTTC. The whole variable domain, filled in from reference TRBV7-6 and TRBJ1-2, reads GAGVSQSPRYKVTKRGQDVALRCDPISGHVSLYWYRQALGQGPEFLTYFNYEAQQDKSGLPNDRFSAERPEGSISTLTIQRTEQRDSAMYRCASSPSGRGYGYTFGSGTRLTVV.

The rearrangement uses TRBV6-1 and TRBJ2-7; the match to TRBD1 covers 8 bases. Germline V lookup: CDR1 MNHNS, CDR2 SASEGT. V was clipped by 10 bases and J by 3 bases; unmatched bases: 14. The CDR3 spans 15 residues. CDR3 sequence: CATRQGQGGNYEQYV. CDR3 DNA sequence: TGTGCCACCCGCCAAGGACAGGGTGGAAACTACGAGCAGTACGTC.

A few counts support this clonotype. The rearrangement joins TRBV7-9 to TRBJ2-1, with D perhaps assigned TRBD1 or TRBD2 (5 bases each). Germline V CDR1 and CDR2: SEHNR, FQNEAQ (reference sequence). The CDR3 has 14 residues. Trimming pared 5 bases from V and 7 bases from J, leaving 15 bases between. The CDR3 DNA is TGTGCCAGCAGCCCCGGGACGTTACTTAATGAGCAGTTCTTC. It specifies CASSPGTLLNEQFF.

This clonotype was seen at least ten times. The V call is TRBV7-2, the J call TRBJ2-3, with 7 bases aligning to TRBD1. The V gene end was trimmed by 5 bases and the J gene end by 4 bases; junction bases not matched to a gene: 9. The CDR3 has 15 amino acids. Germline V CDR1 and CDR2: SGHTA, FQGNSA. CDR3: CASSVLPTGSDTQYF. The CDR3 DNA reads as TGTGCCAGCAGCGTCCTTCCGACAGGGTCAGATACGCAGTATTTT.

This clonotype was recorded many times. The chain employs TRBV7-8 and TRBJ2-5; D may be TRBD1 (6 bases). This CDR3 is 16 amino acids long. Germline V lookup: CDR1 SGHVS, CDR2 FQNEAQ. Trimming left V 7 bases short and J 5 bases short, with 23 bases between. The CDR3 DNA sequence: TGTGCCAGCAACGAGATACCCAGGGGTCGATTTGAGACCCAGTACTTC. It is translated as CASNEIPRGRFETQYF.

This rearrangement joins TRBV4-3 to TRBJ2-7, with 7 bases matching TRBD1. The CDR3 covers 14 residues. V trimming: 1 base; J trimming: 2 bases; junction bases outside the gene matches: 2. The germline CDR1 and CDR2 sequences are LGHNA and YSLEER. In DNA, the CDR3 is TGCGCCAGCAGCCAAGGGGACAGAGCCTACGAGCAGTACTTC. It specifies CASSQGDRAYEQYF.

This clonotype appeared many times. The chain combines TRBV7-2 with TRBJ2-7, with 7 bases fitting TRBD2. CDR3 length equals 16 residues. V dropped 2 bases and J dropped 0; count of bases not matched to a gene: 7. Germline V CDR1 and CDR2: SGHTA, FQGNSA. CDR3 in DNA: TGTGCCAGCAGCTTAACCTCTAGCGGAAGCTCCTACGAGCAGTACTTC. Translating gives CASSLTSSGSSYEQYF.

This clonotype was recorded at least ten times. The rearrangement joins TRBV7-8 to TRBJ1-4; possibly TRBD1 for D (5 bases). The CDR3 covers 13 residues. V was trimmed by 5 bases and J by 10 bases, leaving 14 bases between them. Per germline, CDR1 SGHVS and CDR2 FQNEAQ. The CDR3 is CASSPGPNGKLFF. The CDR3 coding sequence is TGTGCCAGCAGCCCGGGGCCGAACGGAAAACTGTTTTTT.

Only a few counts were recorded for this clonotype. The J gene is TRBJ2-7, the V gene TRBV10-2, with a possible D match to TRBD2 (6 bases). The ends were cut back, 8 bases at V and 0 bases at J, with 17 bases in the middle. Germline CDR1 is WSHSY and CDR2 is SAAADI. CDR3 length: 15 residues. As DNA, the CDR3 is TGCGCCAGCCGGGTTAGCGGTCTGACCTCCTACGAGCAGTACTTC. Encoded protein: CASRVSGLTSYEQYF.